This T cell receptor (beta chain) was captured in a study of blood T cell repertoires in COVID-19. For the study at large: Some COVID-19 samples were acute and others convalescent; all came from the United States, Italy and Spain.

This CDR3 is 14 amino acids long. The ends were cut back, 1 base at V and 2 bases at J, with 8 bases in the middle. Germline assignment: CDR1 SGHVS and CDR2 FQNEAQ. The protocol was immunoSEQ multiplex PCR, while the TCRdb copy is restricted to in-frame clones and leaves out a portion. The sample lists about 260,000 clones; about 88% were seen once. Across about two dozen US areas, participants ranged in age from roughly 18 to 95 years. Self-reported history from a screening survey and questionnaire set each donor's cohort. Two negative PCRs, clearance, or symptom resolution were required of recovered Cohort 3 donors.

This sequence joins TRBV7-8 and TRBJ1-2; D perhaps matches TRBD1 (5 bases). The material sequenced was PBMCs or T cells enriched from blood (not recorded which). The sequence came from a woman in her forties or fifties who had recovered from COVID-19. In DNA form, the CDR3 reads TGTGCCAGCAGCTTAGGACAGCTGAACTATGGCTACACCTTC. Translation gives CASSLGQLNYGYTF.